Listed below are T cell receptor beta chains from one sample, sequenced in a study of T-cell memory formation after mild COVID-19. TCRdb used MiXCR to reprocess the 5' RACE reads, holding one entry per CDR3 protein. This table holds over 500,000 distinct CDR3 sequences, roughly 17% found once. The sequenced sample consisted of PBMCs or a T cell subset sorted from them (not recorded which). These receptors all come from an adult woman who had mild COVID-19 (a few samples of this study predate the infection). Cell type and time point are not known. Each CDR3 is given with its conserved first and last residue. A D gene is named only where the DNA matches it firmly. Only part of the rows carry a size: once, few, many, or a class if the clone is expanded.

clone_size | j_call | v_call | d_call | cdr3_aa | cdr3_nt
NA | TRBJ2-1 | TRBV19 | NA | CASRLRESSYNEQFF | TGTGCCAGTAGGTTAAGGGAGTCCTCCTACAATGAGCAGTTCTTC
NA | TRBJ2-1 | TRBV7-9 | TRBD1 | CASSLVAGGREQFF | TGTGCCAGCAGCTTAGTTGCAGGGGGAAGAGAGCAGTTCTTC
NA | TRBJ1-5 | TRBV30 | TRBD1 | CAWSLGQGVRNQPQHF | TGTGCCTGGAGCCTAGGACAGGGGGTGCGGAATCAGCCCCAGCATTTT
many | TRBJ2-7 | TRBV5-1 | TRBD1 | CASSSAGTGRDEQYF | TGCGCCAGCAGCTCTGCCGGGACAGGGCGCGACGAGCAGTACTTC
NA | TRBJ1-3 | TRBV10-3 | TRBD1 | CATGGSSGNTIYF | TGTGCCACAGGGGGCAGCTCTGGAAACACCATATATTTT
NA | TRBJ1-1 | TRBV6-2/TRBV6-3 | NA | CASTPEANTEAFF | TGTGCCAGCACCCCCGAGGCGAACACTGAAGCTTTCTTT
many | TRBJ2-3 | TRBV7-8 | NA | CASSFSGTDTQYF | TGTGCCAGCAGCTTCTCGGGGACAGATACGCAGTATTTT
few | TRBJ2-2 | TRBV4-1 | NA | CASSQEAWGANTGELFF | TGCGCCAGCAGCCAAGAGGCCTGGGGTGCGAACACCGGGGAGCTGTTTTTT
NA | TRBJ2-3 | TRBV24-1 | NA | CATSSGQESGTDTQYF | TGTGCCACCAGTTCCGGGCAGGAATCTGGCACAGATACGCAGTATTTT
few | TRBJ2-1 | TRBV11-3 | TRBD2 | CASSSCPPGTSEIYNEQFF | TGTGCCAGCAGCTCGTGCCCCCCCGGAACTAGCGAGATCTACAATGAGCAGTTCTTC
NA | TRBJ2-1 | TRBV12-3/TRBV12-4 | NA | CASSGSGPHLNRVF | TGTGCCAGCAGTGGCTCCGGGCCCCATCTAAATCGGGTCTTC
few | TRBJ2-5 | TRBV24-1 | TRBD1 | CATAGQGRETQYF | TGTGCCACAGCCGGACAGGGAAGGGAGACCCAGTACTTC
few | TRBJ2-7 | TRBV27 | TRBD1 | CASSFLGTGSYEQYF | TGTGCCAGCAGTTTTCTCGGGACAGGCTCCTACGAGCAGTACTTC
few | TRBJ2-3 | TRBV5-1 | NA | CASSFPLQSTDTQYF | TGCGCCAGCAGCTTTCCCCTACAGAGCACAGATACGCAGTATTTT
few | TRBJ1-1 | TRBV6-5 | TRBD1 | CASSYSTGSGTEAFF | TGTGCCAGCAGTTACTCGACAGGGTCGGGCACTGAAGCTTTCTTT
NA | TRBJ1-2 | TRBV6-1 | NA | CASRPQLGKLDGYTF | TGTGCCAGCAGACCACAGTTGGGTAAACTGGATGGCTACACCTTC
many | TRBJ1-6 | TRBV11-2 | NA | CASSLSPGDNSPLHF | TGTGCCAGCAGCTTATCACCCGGGGATAATTCACCCCTCCACTTT
few | TRBJ1-2 | TRBV20-1 | NA | CSAPQGNYGYTF | TGCAGTGCTCCCCAGGGGAACTATGGCTACACCTTC
NA | TRBJ2-7 | TRBV24-1 | NA | CATSRARGFEQYF | TGTGCCACCAGCCGCGCCAGAGGATTCGAGCAGTACTTC
few | TRBJ2-4 | TRBV12-3/TRBV12-4 | NA | CASSAGYKNIQYF | TGTGCCAGCAGTGCAGGGTACAAAAACATTCAGTACTTC
NA | TRBJ1-2 | TRBV12-3/TRBV12-4 | NA | CASSLRWDGYTF | TGTGCCAGCAGTTTGCGTTGGGATGGCTACACCTTC
few | TRBJ1-3 | TRBV6-5 | NA | CASRGGTETSWHEDTIYF | TGTGCCAGCAGGGGGGGGACCGAAACCTCGTGGCACGAAGACACCATATATTTT
NA | TRBJ2-3 | TRBV7-9 | TRBD1 | CASRGTGGSTDTQYF | TGTGCCAGCAGGGGGACAGGGGGAAGCACAGATACGCAGTATTTT
NA | TRBJ2-5 | TRBV5-1 | TRBD2 | CASSPRTSGIQETQYF | TGCGCCAGCAGCCCGAGGACTAGCGGAATCCAAGAGACCCAGTACTTC
many | TRBJ2-7 | TRBV20-1 | TRBD2 | CSAAGTSGGAESYEQYF | TGCAGTGCTGCCGGGACTAGCGGGGGGGCCGAGTCCTACGAGCAGTACTTC
few | TRBJ2-2 | TRBV9 | NA | CASSPSPGGIDAGELFF | TGTGCCAGCAGCCCCAGCCCCGGGGGAATAGACGCCGGGGAGCTGTTTTTT
NA | TRBJ2-7 | TRBV7-9 | TRBD1 | CASSFDRGYGEQYF | TGTGCCAGCAGCTTTGACAGGGGTTATGGCGAGCAGTACTTC
NA | TRBJ2-2 | TRBV20-1 | TRBD2 | CSAELAGANTGELFF | TGCAGTGCTGAACTAGCGGGAGCGAACACCGGGGAGCTGTTTTTT
few | TRBJ1-5 | TRBV6-5 | TRBD1 | CASSWDSRSRQPQHF | TGTGCCAGCAGTTGGGACAGTCGGTCGAGGCAGCCCCAGCATTTT
NA | TRBJ2-2 | TRBV4-3 | NA | CASSLAGSANTGELFF | TGCGCCAGCAGCCTCGCGGGCTCCGCGAACACCGGGGAGCTGTTTTTT
NA | TRBJ2-7 | TRBV9 | TRBD1 | CASSVGAGTGTYEQYF | TGTGCCAGCAGCGTAGGGGCCGGGACAGGGACCTACGAGCAGTACTTC
many | TRBJ2-1 | TRBV23-1 | NA | CASSQPGPEGSYNEQFF | TGCGCCAGCAGTCAACCGGGACCCGAGGGCTCCTACAATGAGCAGTTCTTC
NA | TRBJ2-1 | TRBV19 | NA | CASSVTMVYYNEQFF | TGTGCCAGTAGTGTGACCATGGTATACTACAATGAGCAGTTCTTC
NA | TRBJ2-3 | TRBV7-8 | TRBD1 | CASSSRDRAADTQYF | TGTGCCAGCAGCTCGCGCGACAGGGCTGCAGATACGCAGTATTTT
NA | TRBJ2-7 | TRBV12-3/TRBV12-4 | NA | CASSLYGSNYEQYF | TGTGCCAGCAGTTTATATGGTAGCAACTACGAGCAGTACTTC
NA | TRBJ2-6 | TRBV12-3/TRBV12-4 | NA | CASSFRRRLNLNSGANVLTF | TGTGCCAGCAGTTTTCGGCGTCGGTTGAATTTAAACTCTGGGGCCAACGTCCTGACTTTC
NA | TRBJ2-1 | TRBV9 | NA | CASSPDLDQYNEQFF | TGTGCCAGCAGCCCTGACTTGGATCAATACAATGAGCAGTTCTTC
NA | TRBJ1-2 | TRBV6-2/TRBV6-3 | NA | CASSPTDDYGYTF | TGTGCCAGCAGTCCTACAGATGACTATGGCTACACCTTC
NA | TRBJ2-2 | TRBV12-3/TRBV12-4 | NA | CASGRPGVVNTGELFF | TGTGCCAGCGGGAGACCGGGGGTCGTGAACACCGGGGAGCTGTTTTTT